The clone carrying this T cell receptor beta chain turned up a few times. Its antigen is not known. Germline CDR1 SGHAT, CDR2 FQNNGV. This CDR3 region has 12 residues. V lost 5 bases and J 7 bases, leaving 8 bases between the germline ends. The sample originates from a study of regulatory T cells in long-lasting Graves disease. Study-wide points: Favored gene segments in persistent disease were TRBV28, TRBJ1-2 and TRBJ2-5. Newly diagnosed patients shared about a thousand public clonotypes; persistent patients shared a few thousand.

Time point of the sample: newly diagnosed GD, antithyroid drugs for less than 3 months. TCR sequences were obtained from RNA taken from PBMCs. With iRepertoire HTBI primers and Arm-PCR of CDR3 regions, TCR beta libraries were built. TCRdb passed the multiplex PCR reads through MiXCR, listing each CDR3 protein once. The sample records around 480,000 distinct CDR3 sequences, around 15% being singletons. The same data also went into a second study, on T cells in Graves' hyperthyroidism and ophthalmopathy. From that paper: The HTBI primer set served for first-round RT-PCR of the TCR CDR3.

This sample comprised peripheral blood mononuclear cells (PBMCs), obtained at new diagnosis, from a patient treated with antithyroid drugs. The sequence derives from a man in his forties with Graves disease. V usage is TRBV11-2 and J usage is TRBJ1-4; D call uncertain. The CDR3 protein is CASSPIGEKLFF. DNA for the CDR3: TGTGCCAGCAGCCCCATTGGTGAAAAACTGTTTTTT. Variable domain in full (rest from reference TRBV11-2 and TRBJ1-4): EAGVAQSPRYKIIEKRQSVAFWCNPISGHATLYWYQQILGQGPKLLIQFQNNGVVDDSQLPKDRFSAERLKGVDSTLKIQPAKLEDSAVYLCASSPIGEKLFFGSGTQLSVL.